A single sample gave rise to the 24 T cell receptor beta chains below, sequenced in a study of identifying expanded T cells in peripheral blood. TCRdb's table, derived via immunoSEQ multiplex PCR, lists solely in-frame clones and lacks some. Of some 72,000 clones detected, roughly 90% appear once; the ten largest clones hold more than 2.5%. Sample: blood. All receptors come from a person between 18 and 75 years old in good health.

This chain connects TRBV9 to TRBJ2-7; 7 nucleotides match TRBD2. Per the germline V gene, CDR1 is SGDLS and CDR2 is YYNGEE. CDR3 size: 16 residues. J was trimmed by 4 bases and V by 0 bases; bases with no gene match: 10. The CDR3, as DNA: TGTGCCAGCAGCGTAGGGGAGGGGACCCTACAGTACGAGCAGTACTTC. Its protein is CASSVGEGTLQYEQYF.

This rearrangement joins TRBV4-3 to TRBJ2-5; either TRBD1 or TRBD2 may supply D (5 bases each). Near its end, the DNA agrees better with TRBJ2-7, so the J call may be wrong. Germline assignment: CDR1 LGHNA and CDR2 YSLEER. The CDR3 has 16 amino acids. Written as DNA, the CDR3 is TGCGCCAGCAGCTCATCACGGGGCGGAGTCCTCTACGAGCAGTACTTC. This gives the protein CASSSSRGGVLYEQYF.

The chain carries TRBV6-5 and TRBJ2-2; the D gene could be TRBD1 or TRBD2 (5 bases each). Per germline, CDR1 MNHEY and CDR2 SVGAGI. This CDR3 is 13 amino acids long. V gave up 7 bases and J gave up 3 bases, with 9 bases separating them. The CDR3 reads CASKGTYTGELFF. CDR3 DNA: TGTGCCAGCAAGGGGACCTACACCGGGGAGCTGTTTTTT.

The chain links TRBV18 to TRBJ1-4, with D unclear. Germline V gene sequence: CDR1 KGHSH, CDR2 LQKENI. Trimming took 4 bases from V and 5 from J, leaving 5 bases between them. The CDR3 runs to 12 residues. The chain's CDR3 is CASSRSNEKLFF. CDR3 sequence (DNA): TGTGCCAGCTCACGGTCGAATGAAAAACTGTTTTTT.

The V and J genes are TRBV5-1 and TRBJ2-7; 7 bases are shared with TRBD2. Unmatched junction bases numbered 2, after V lost 1 base and J lost 1 base. This CDR3 has 14 amino acids. Germline V gene lookup returns CDR1 SGHRS and CDR2 YFSETQ. The CDR3 DNA follows: TGCGCCAGCAGCTTGAGCGGGGTTTCCTACGAGCAGTACTTC. It yields the protein CASSLSGVSYEQYF.

This rearrangement joins TRBV7-2 to TRBJ2-1; tentative D call: TRBD1 (6 bases). This CDR3 comprises 15 residues. The germline gives CDR1 SGHTA, CDR2 FQGNSA. Trimming left V 5 bases short and J 2 bases short, with 13 bases between. The CDR3 sequence: CASSVGTPTYNEQFF. The CDR3 nucleotides read TGTGCCAGCAGCGTCGGGACACCTACCTACAATGAGCAGTTCTTC.

The rearrangement uses TRBV6-6 and TRBJ1-2; D unresolved. CDR1 and CDR2 from the germline V gene are MNHNY and SVGAGI (reference sequence). The CDR3 consists of 13 residues. Deletions cut 3 bases from V and 7 bases from J, with 12 bases between. The CDR3 DNA sequence: TGTGCCAGCAGTTATCCACAACCCAGTGGCTACACCTTC. This encodes CASSYPQPSGYTF.

V and J are TRBV7-6 and TRBJ1-6; D not resolved. Deletions cut 5 bases from V and 4 bases from J, with 12 bases between. CDR1 is SGHVS, CDR2 FNYEAQ, per germline. The CDR3 covers 15 residues. The CDR3, as DNA: TGTGCCAGCAGCCTTGATTCCACTTATAATTCACCCCTCCACTTT. It encodes CASSLDSTYNSPLHF.

This chain joins TRBV7-8 and TRBJ1-1; 8 bases are a match to TRBD1. V lost 5 bases and J lost 7; bases outside the gene matches: 9. The CDR3 is made up of 14 amino acids. Germline V gives CDR1 SGHVS, CDR2 FQNEAQ. In DNA, the CDR3 is TGTGCCAGCAGCCCTCCGGGACAGGAGATTGAAGCTTTCTTT. Protein product: CASSPPGQEIEAFF. Combining the CDR3 with reference TRBV7-8 and TRBJ1-1 gives the whole variable domain GAGVSQSPRYKVAKRGQDVALRCDPISGHVSLFWYQQALGQGPEFLTYFQNEAQLDKSGLPSDRFFAERPEGSVSTLKIQRTQQEDSAVYLCASSPPGQEIEAFFGQGTRLTVV.

This chain links TRBV5-5 with TRBJ1-3; D is unresolved. The CDR3 has 13 amino acids. V lost 5 bases and J lost 4, with 10 bases in between. From germline, CDR1 is SGHKS and CDR2 YYEKEE (reference sequence). Written as DNA, the CDR3 is TGTGCCAGCAGACCAGCAAGCGGAAACACCATATATTTT. Translating it yields CASRPASGNTIYF.

The rearrangement joins TRBV7-6 to TRBJ2-5; D gene unclear. The germline V gene encodes CDR1 SGHVS and CDR2 FNYEAQ. V lost 1 base, J lost 5 bases, and 11 bases lay in between. The CDR3 contains 14 residues. CDR3 nucleotides: TGTGCCAGCAGCTTAGTGGCGACATCCGAGACCCAGTACTTC. Its translation is CASSLVATSETQYF.

The CDR3 DNA is TGTGCCATCAGTGAGGTCGTAGGGTCCTACAATGAGCAGTTCTTC. Translating it yields CAISEVVGSYNEQFF. The V gene is TRBV10-3, the J gene TRBJ2-1, with D unclear. V shed 2 bases and J shed 1 base, with 9 bases lying between them. The CDR3 has 15 residues. CDR1 and CDR2 (germline): ENHRY, SYGVKD.

The chain has TRBV6-5 and TRBJ1-1, with no clear D. Looked up from germline, CDR1 is MNHEY and CDR2 is SVGAGI. V shed 5 bases and J shed 1 base, with 8 bases lying between them. The CDR3 consists of 13 residues. This CDR3 is CASSLVRNTEAFF. DNA for the CDR3: TGTGCCAGCAGTCTTGTCCGGAACACTGAAGCTTTCTTT.

The chain has TRBV5-6 and TRBJ1-2, with D perhaps TRBD1 (5 bases). Trimming removed 4 bases from V and 1 base from J, with 20 bases in between. The CDR3 consists of 17 residues. The germline V gene encodes CDR1 SGHDT and CDR2 YYEEEE. CDR3 in amino acids: CASSPGWGVLNNYGYTF. The CDR3, as DNA: TGTGCCAGCAGCCCCGGGTGGGGGGTACTCAATAACTATGGCTACACCTTC.

The chain uses TRBV6-1 and TRBJ2-1, with D uncertain. In germline, CDR1 is MNHNS, CDR2 SASEGT. With 7 bases removed from V and 0 bases from J, the gap between germline ends came to 10 bases. The CDR3 contains 14 residues. The CDR3, as DNA: TGTGCCAGCACCCCCTCCAGCTCCTACAATGAGCAGTTCTTC. Translating gives CASTPSSSYNEQFF.

The chain has TRBV19 and TRBJ2-7, with D perhaps TRBD1 (5 bases). The CDR3 spans 14 residues. The germline V gene has CDR1 LNHDA and CDR2 SQIVND (reference sequence). V lost 1 base and J lost 3, with 10 bases in between. CDR3 nucleotides: TGTGCCAGTAGTATAGGGGAAGGGGTCTACGAGCAGTACTTC. This gives the protein CASSIGEGVYEQYF.

This chain uses TRBV7-8 with TRBJ2-1, with TRBD1 matching 8 bases. The CDR3 has 16 residues. Trimming took 1 base from V and 4 from J; bases not matched to a gene: 6. The germline V gene has CDR1 SGHVS and CDR2 FQNEAQ. The CDR3 spells CASSLGWQGAYNEQFF. CDR3 nucleotides: TGTGCCAGCAGCTTAGGTTGGCAGGGGGCATACAATGAGCAGTTCTTC. The full variable domain, with the rest looked up from reference TRBV7-8 and TRBJ2-1, is GAGVSQSPRYKVAKRGQDVALRCDPISGHVSLFWYQQALGQGPEFLTYFQNEAQLDKSGLPSDRFFAERPEGSVSTLKIQRTQQEDSAVYLCASSLGWQGAYNEQFFGPGTRLTVL.

This clone appeared a few times. V is TRBV7-3 and J is TRBJ1-2; 7 positions match TRBD1. The V gene's germline CDR1 is SGHTA and CDR2 FQGTGA. J was trimmed by 7 bases and V by 8 bases; bases with no gene match: 7. This CDR3 contains 12 residues. CDR3 nucleotide sequence: TGTGCCAGCGGAGACAGGGCGCGTGGCTACACCTTC. Its protein is CASGDRARGYTF.

The CDR3 sequence is CASSPPDVRTDTQYF. CDR3 DNA: TGTGCCAGCTCACCACCAGATGTGAGGACAGATACGCAGTATTTT. The chain couples TRBV18 to TRBJ2-3, with D uncertain. The CDR3 totals 15 residues. Germline V lookup: CDR1 KGHSH, CDR2 LQKENI. V lost 0 bases and J lost 3, with 10 bases in between.

J is TRBJ2-7 and V is TRBV4-1, with 7 bases aligning to TRBD1. This CDR3 has 14 amino acids. Germline V gives CDR1 MGHRA, CDR2 YSYEKL. With 4 bases clipped from V and 2 bases from J, the junction kept 5 bases outside the gene matches. CDR3 coding DNA: TGCGCCAGCAGCCCCGACAGGGCAGCCTACGAGCAGTACTTC. Translated: CASSPDRAAYEQYF.

The chain combines TRBV6-5 with TRBJ1-2; weak D call: TRBD1 (5 bases). The CDR3 length is 12 residues. Germline CDR1 reads MNHEY; CDR2 reads SVGAGI. V was shortened by 5 bases and J by 4 bases, with 8 bases between the two germline ends. The CDR3 spells CASSPDSYGYTF. CDR3 in DNA: TGTGCCAGCAGTCCAGACAGCTATGGCTACACCTTC.

As regards this clone: This sample also contains other DNA sequences that code for the same CDR3. The rearrangement joins TRBV5-1 to TRBJ2-6, with D unclear. Germline V gene data show CDR1 as SGHRS and CDR2 as YFSETQ. The V end lost 0 bases, the J end lost 0 bases, and 4 bases lay between the germline ends. This CDR3 region has 15 residues. CDR3 coding DNA: TGCGCCAGCAGCTTGGGATCCTCTGGGGCCAACGTCCTGACTTTC. It translates to CASSLGSSGANVLTF.

The gene calls are TRBV6-5 and TRBJ1-1; D possibly corresponds to TRBD1 (5 bases). This CDR3 is 15 amino acids long. The ends were cut back, 0 bases at V and 3 bases at J, with 11 bases in the middle. CDR1 is MNHEY, CDR2 SVGAGI, per germline. The CDR3 reads CASSYSRGLDTEAFF. The CDR3 bases are TGTGCCAGCAGTTACTCGAGGGGTCTCGACACTGAAGCTTTCTTT.

The V gene is TRBV5-1, the J gene TRBJ2-5; possible D gene TRBD2, 5 bases. CDR3 length: 14 amino acids. V was clipped by 0 bases and J by 5 bases, with 11 bases between them. Germline CDR1 is SGHRS and CDR2 is YFSETQ. The CDR3 nucleotides read TGCGCCAGCAGCTTGGATCCAGAGGGCGAGACCCAGTACTTC. Protein product: CASSLDPEGETQYF.